These 21 T cell receptor beta chains originate from one sample sequenced in a study of T-cell memory formation after mild COVID-19. TCRdb re-derived calls from the 5' RACE reads in MiXCR, one entry per CDR3 protein. The data show about 560,000 distinct CDR3 sequences, roughly 17% seen once. The sequenced sample consisted of PBMCs or a T cell subset sorted from them (not recorded which). The source of these receptors is an adult woman who had mild COVID-19 (a few samples of this study predate the infection). Cell type and time point are not known.

The V call is TRBV4-3, the J call TRBJ1-2; D is uncertain. Germline V gene data show CDR1 as LGHNA and CDR2 as YSLEER. Deletions cut 3 bases from V and 2 bases from J, with 7 bases between. The length of the CDR3 is 13 residues. The CDR3 loop reads CASSQNPNYGYTF. In DNA form, the CDR3 reads TGCGCCAGCAGCCAGAATCCAAACTATGGCTACACCTTC.

V gene TRBV4-2 combines with J gene TRBJ2-6; D is tentatively TRBD1 or TRBD2 (5 bases each). V was cut by 4 bases and J by 2 bases, with 12 bases left in between. CDR1 LGHNA and CDR2 YNFKEQ come from the germline V gene. The CDR3 runs to 16 residues. CDR3 coding DNA: TGTGCCAGCAGCCCGGGAATGGGGCCTGGGGCCAACGTCCTGACTTTC. Translation gives CASSPGMGPGANVLTF.

The rearrangement joins TRBV7-3 to TRBJ2-1, with D possibly being TRBD2 (6 bases). Germline V lookup: CDR1 SGHTA, CDR2 FQGTGA. CDR3 length: 15 residues. V was trimmed by 4 bases and J by 5 bases, leaving 15 bases between them. The CDR3 sequence is CASSWRGASNNEQFF. The DNA of the CDR3 is TGTGCCAGCAGCTGGAGGGGCGCCTCAAACAATGAGCAGTTCTTC.

This clonotype was seen a handful of times. The gene calls are TRBV20-1 and TRBJ2-7; 10 bases align to TRBD2. Germline CDR1 reads DFQATT; CDR2 reads SNEGSKA (reference sequence). The CDR3 spans 13 residues. Germline trimming cut 5 bases from V and 5 bases from J; bases unmatched to any gene: 6. In nucleotides, the CDR3 is TGCAGTGCTCCCGGGACTAGCGTGGACGAGCAGTACTTC. Its protein is CSAPGTSVDEQYF.

This clonotype came up many times. The CDR3 DNA sequence: TGTGCCTCAGCTACCCAAAACACCGGGGAGCTGTTTTTT. As protein: CASATQNTGELFF. The chain combines TRBV11-1 with TRBJ2-2, with D hard to call. CDR3 length: 13 residues. Germline V gene data show CDR1 as SGHAT and CDR2 as FQDESV (reference sequence). The V end was cut by 11 bases, the J end by 2 bases, with 12 bases between.

This clonotype was counted between two and nine times. The genes are TRBV24-1 and TRBJ1-4; D remains ambiguous. CDR1 is KGHDR and CDR2 is SFDVKD in the germline V gene. Between the trimmed V and J ends, which lost 9 bases and 9 bases, there was a span of 19 bases. This CDR3 has 14 amino acids. The CDR3 bases are TGTGCCACCGGAGACCTTCGGGCGGGGAAAAAACTGTTTTTT. Translating it yields CATGDLRAGKKLFF.

The chain carries TRBV7-2 and TRBJ2-7; D is tentatively TRBD1 or TRBD2 (6 bases each). This CDR3 contains 17 residues. Trimming cost V 0 bases and J 0 bases, with 15 bases left between them. From germline, CDR1 is SGHTA and CDR2 FQGNSA. This CDR3 is CASSLASGARSSYEQYF. The DNA of the CDR3 is TGTGCCAGCAGCTTAGCTTCGGGGGCCCGAAGCTCCTACGAGCAGTACTTC.

This clonotype appeared a few times. The chain is built from TRBV5-5 and TRBJ1-5; 9 bases agree with TRBD1. The V gene end was trimmed by 4 bases and the J gene end by 9 bases; junction bases not matched to a gene: 8. Germline CDR1 is SGHKS and CDR2 is YYEKEE (reference sequence). The CDR3 totals 14 residues. CDR3: CASSPDRGYRPQHF. The CDR3 coding sequence is TGTGCCAGCAGCCCCGACAGGGGGTACCGGCCCCAGCATTTT.

V and J are TRBV2 and TRBJ2-7; D uncertain. CDR3 length: 13 residues. Trimming cost V 7 bases and J 5 bases, with 15 bases left between them. In germline, CDR1 is SNHLY, CDR2 FYNNEI. For the CDR3, the DNA is TGTGCCAGCACCTCACTTGGTTCGCACGAGCAGTACTTC. This codes for CASTSLGSHEQYF.

This clonotype turned up a few times. The chain is built from TRBV7-9 and TRBJ2-7; 11 bases are a match to TRBD2. The CDR3 runs to 14 residues. The V gene's germline CDR1 is SEHNR and CDR2 FQNEAQ (reference sequence). V trimming: 5 bases; J trimming: 6 bases; junction bases outside the gene matches: 6. The CDR3 is CASSGRLAGLEQYF. The CDR3, as DNA: TGTGCCAGCAGCGGCAGACTAGCGGGACTCGAGCAGTACTTC.

In this sample, this clonotype turned up a few times. The genes are TRBV15 and TRBJ2-7; D may be TRBD2 (5 bases). CDR1 LNHNV and CDR2 YYDKDF come from the germline V gene (reference sequence). The length of the CDR3 is 12 residues. Deletions cut 5 bases from V and 3 bases from J, with 8 bases between. The CDR3 region is CATSSGSYEQYF. The CDR3 DNA is TGTGCCACCAGCTCGGGAAGCTACGAGCAGTACTTC.

This clonotype has only a few counts. The chain is built from TRBV29-1 and TRBJ2-3; TRBD2 aligns across 9 bases. Germline V lookup: CDR1 SQVTM, CDR2 ANQGSEA. After removal of 7 bases from V and 2 bases from J, the junction contained 7 bases not matched to a gene. CDR3 length: 14 residues. The CDR3 region is CSGQIAGATDTQYF. CDR3 coding DNA: TGCAGCGGACAAATAGCGGGGGCCACAGATACGCAGTATTTT.

This clonotype is judged medium-sized. The genes are TRBV12-3 or TRBV12-4 and TRBJ2-5; 11 bases agree with TRBD2. The V segment lost 6 bases and the J segment 2 bases; nucleotides outside the gene matches: 2. The CDR3 extends over 14 amino acids. The chain's CDR3 is CASSVAGGQETQYF. For the CDR3, the DNA is TGTGCCAGCAGCGTAGCGGGGGGGCAAGAGACCCAGTACTTC.

This chain connects TRBV24-1 to TRBJ1-2, with 9 bases matching TRBD1. Unmatched junction bases numbered 4, after V lost 7 bases and J lost 5 bases. Germline-derived CDR1 and CDR2 are KGHDR and SFDVKD. The CDR3 is 13 residues long. CDR3 residues: CATSGQGWYGYTF. CDR3 coding DNA: TGTGCCACCAGCGGACAGGGGTGGTATGGCTACACCTTC.

The V and J genes are TRBV6-6 and TRBJ1-6; D is unclear. The CDR3 sequence is 14 residues long. The germline V gene encodes CDR1 MNHNY and CDR2 SVGAGI (reference sequence). Trimming took off 7 bases at V and 7 bases at J, with 14 bases between the two ends. The DNA of the CDR3 is TGTGCCAGCACCGTGGGGAGGGTCAATTCACCCCTCCACTTT. Translating gives CASTVGRVNSPLHF.

This clonotype was observed a handful of times. The chain employs TRBV20-1 and TRBJ2-4, with D possibly TRBD2 on 6 matching bases. CDR1 and CDR2 from the germline V gene are DFQATT and SNEGSKA (reference sequence). The CDR3 runs 11 residues. V was trimmed by 2 bases and J by 11 bases, leaving 10 bases between them. CDR3 protein: CSARQGLFQYF. Here the CDR3 DNA reads TGCAGTGCTAGACAGGGACTTTTTCAGTACTTC.

The V call is TRBV2, the J call TRBJ2-3; 11 bases agree with TRBD2. V dropped 6 bases and J dropped 3; count of bases not matched to a gene: 2. In germline, CDR1 is SNHLY, CDR2 FYNNEI. The CDR3 has 14 amino acids. CDR3 sequence (DNA): TGTGCCAGCAGAGGACTAGCGGGTACAGATACGCAGTATTTT. It specifies CASRGLAGTDTQYF.

This clonotype was seen at least ten times. This chain uses TRBV5-1 with TRBJ2-3; TRBD2 might be the D (5 bases). Looked up from germline, CDR1 is SGHRS and CDR2 is YFSETQ. There are 15 residues in the CDR3. Between the trimmed V and J ends, which lost 3 bases and 2 bases, there was a span of 13 bases. The CDR3 here is CASSWTPTPTDTQYF. The CDR3 bases are TGCGCCAGCAGCTGGACTCCTACTCCCACAGATACGCAGTATTTT.

In this sample, this clonotype turned up a few times. This chain links TRBV5-6 with TRBJ2-3; 7 positions match TRBD2. Germline V gives CDR1 SGHDT, CDR2 YYEEEE. The V segment lost 3 bases and the J segment 2 bases; nucleotides outside the gene matches: 6. The CDR3 has 15 residues. The CDR3 bases are TGTGCCAGCAGCTACCTAGCGGCTACCACAGATACGCAGTATTTT. Translation: CASSYLAATTDTQYF.

This sequence joins TRBV7-2 and TRBJ2-6, with D maybe TRBD2 (5 bases). Germline V CDR1 and CDR2: SGHTA, FQGNSA. This CDR3 has 18 residues. Trimming removed 5 bases at V and 6 bases at J, with 23 bases between. The CDR3 sequence is CASSTIRAAGSTANVLTF. CDR3 coding DNA: TGTGCCAGCAGCACCATCCGGGCGGCGGGTAGTACGGCCAACGTCCTGACTTTC.

This chain uses TRBV12-3 or TRBV12-4 with TRBJ1-2; no clear D gene. This CDR3 is 16 amino acids long. The germline V and J ends were trimmed by 1 base and 6 bases, with 18 bases remaining between them. The CDR3 is CASSLGLAPKMNGYTF. The CDR3 DNA reads TGTGCCAGCAGTTTAGGACTTGCCCCCAAAATGAATGGCTACACCTTC.